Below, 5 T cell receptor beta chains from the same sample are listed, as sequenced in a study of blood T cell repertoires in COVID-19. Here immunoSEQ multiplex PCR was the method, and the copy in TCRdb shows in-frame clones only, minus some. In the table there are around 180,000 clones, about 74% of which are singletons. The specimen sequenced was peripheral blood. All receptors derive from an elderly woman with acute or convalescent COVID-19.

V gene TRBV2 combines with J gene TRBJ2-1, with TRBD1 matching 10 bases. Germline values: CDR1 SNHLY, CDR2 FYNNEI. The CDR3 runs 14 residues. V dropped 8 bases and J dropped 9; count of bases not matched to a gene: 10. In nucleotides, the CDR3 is TGTGCCAGCCGTCCCGGGACAGGGGTCCCTGAGCAGTTCTTC. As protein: CASRPGTGVPEQFF.

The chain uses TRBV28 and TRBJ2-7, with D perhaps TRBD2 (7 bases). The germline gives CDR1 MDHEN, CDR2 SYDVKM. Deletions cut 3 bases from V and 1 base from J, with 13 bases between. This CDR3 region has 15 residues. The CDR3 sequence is CASSFRGDISYEQYF. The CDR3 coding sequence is TGTGCCAGCAGTTTCCGGGGGGACATTTCCTACGAGCAGTACTTC.

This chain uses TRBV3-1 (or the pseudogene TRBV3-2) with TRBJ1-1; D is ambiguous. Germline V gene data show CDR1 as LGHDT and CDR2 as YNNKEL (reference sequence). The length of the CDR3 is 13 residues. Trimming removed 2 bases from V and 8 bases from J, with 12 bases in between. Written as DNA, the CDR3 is TGTGCCAGCAGCCAATCGGGGTCGCGGGAAGCTTTCTTT. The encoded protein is CASSQSGSREAFF.

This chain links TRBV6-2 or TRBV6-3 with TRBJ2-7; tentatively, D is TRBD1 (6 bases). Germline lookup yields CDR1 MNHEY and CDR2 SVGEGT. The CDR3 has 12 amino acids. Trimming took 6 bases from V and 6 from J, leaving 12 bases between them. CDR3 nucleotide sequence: TGTGCCAGCAGCGAACAGGGAACCGAGCAGTACTTC. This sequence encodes CASSEQGTEQYF.

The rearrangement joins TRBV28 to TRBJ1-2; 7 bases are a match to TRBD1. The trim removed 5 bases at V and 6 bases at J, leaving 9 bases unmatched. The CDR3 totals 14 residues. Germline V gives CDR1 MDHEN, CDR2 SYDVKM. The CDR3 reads CASSLPIGGDGYTF. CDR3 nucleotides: TGTGCCAGCAGTCTCCCCATAGGGGGCGATGGCTACACCTTC.